Shown below are 6 T cell receptor beta chains from a single sample sequenced in a study of blood T cell repertoires in COVID-19. Generated by immunoSEQ multiplex PCR, the TCRdb table keeps only in-frame clones and is missing some. The table lists 310,000 or so clones, around 90% of them singletons, with about 1.2% in the top ten. Sample: peripheral blood. All receptors derive from a man aged 70 or older with acute or convalescent COVID-19.

This clone was seen more than once but under ten times. This chain joins TRBV3-1 (or the pseudogene TRBV3-2) and TRBJ2-1; 11 nucleotides agree with TRBD2. The germline CDR1 and CDR2 sequences are LGHDT and YNNKEL (reference sequence). This CDR3 contains 16 residues. With 0 bases clipped from V and 4 bases from J, the junction kept 2 bases outside the gene matches. The CDR3, as DNA: TGTGCCAGCAGCCAAGAGAGACTAGCGGGGTACAATGAGCAGTTCTTC. Protein: CASSQERLAGYNEQFF.

The rearrangement links TRBV19 to TRBJ1-6; 8 bases line up with TRBD1. The CDR3 extends over 16 amino acids. V trimming: 4 bases; J trimming: 7 bases; junction bases outside the gene matches: 9. Looked up from germline, CDR1 is LNHDA and CDR2 is SQIVND (reference sequence). CDR3: CASSTRGQVKNSPLHF. The CDR3 DNA sequence: TGTGCCAGTAGTACTCGGGGACAGGTTAAGAATTCACCCCTCCACTTT.

The rearrangement joins TRBV7-2 to TRBJ2-1, with 9 bases that match TRBD2. From germline, CDR1 is SGHTA and CDR2 FQGNSA. This CDR3 spans 15 amino acids. Trimming took 5 bases from V and 2 from J; bases not matched to a gene: 4. In DNA, the CDR3 is TGTGCCAGCAGCGTACTAGCGGGCCCCTACAATGAGCAGTTCTTC. It codes for CASSVLAGPYNEQFF.

J is TRBJ2-1 and V is TRBV18, with a tentative D call TRBD1 (5 bases). Germline CDR1 KGHSH, CDR2 LQKENI. The length of the CDR3 is 14 residues. Trimming removed 3 bases from V and 6 bases from J, with 12 bases in between. CDR3 nucleotides: TGTGCCAGCTCACCGCAGGCGCAGGGCAATGAGCAGTTCTTC. As protein: CASSPQAQGNEQFF.

This chain uses TRBV25-1 with TRBJ2-7, with unresolved D. This CDR3 has 11 amino acids. The V end was cut by 6 bases, the J end by 4 bases, with 7 bases between. CDR1 MGHDK and CDR2 SYGVNS come from the germline V gene. CDR3 bases: TGTGCCAGCAGCCCAGCGTACGAGCAGTACTTC. Encoded protein: CASSPAYEQYF.

The chain combines TRBV11-2 with TRBJ2-1; D is ambiguous. Germline values: CDR1 SGHAT, CDR2 FQNNGV. Trimming cost V 1 base and J 4 bases, with 5 bases left between them. This CDR3 region has 13 residues. Here the CDR3 reads CASSLGSYNEQFF. CDR3 bases: TGTGCCAGCAGCTTAGGTAGTTACAATGAGCAGTTCTTC.